This section outlines one TCR beta chain sequence together with its context. What it binds is unknown. 60 Vbeta and 13 Jbeta primers were used in PCR. Profiling relied on immunoSEQ multiplex PCR, and the TCRdb table lists in-frame clones only, not all of them. The data hold about 150,000 clones, with roughly three quarters observed a single time. The sample originates from a study of cytomegalovirus exposure and HLA in healthy donors. Whole-study findings and limits: A likely sequencing artifact accounted for one observed cluster of highly shared sequence variants. What a later analysis showed was that several of the most significant clusters appeared linked to common viral pathogens. Later findings reportedly placed an Asian-associated ancestry cluster below the approximately 650-donor mean for N-insertions.

The sequenced sample consisted of PBMCs. The sequence derives from a man aged 25-45 years in good health and CMV-seronegative.

CDR3 sequence (DNA): TGTGCCAGCAGTTTATACCCTAGCGGGAGCGGCGGGGAGCTGTTTTTT. This gives the protein CASSLYPSGSGGELFF. The chain has TRBV27 and TRBJ2-2; 10 bases agree with TRBD2. Germline CDR1 and CDR2: MNHEY and SMNVEV (reference sequence). J lost 7 bases, V lost 1 base, and 6 bases had no gene match. This CDR3 has 16 amino acids.